Following are 10 T cell receptor beta chains from one sample sequenced in a study of T cell repertoires in cytomegalovirus infection. Their target antigens are unknown. TCRdb itself ran the reads through MiXCR, one entry per CDR3 protein. The sample has approximately 990,000 distinct CDR3 sequences; 31% are singletons. Sequencing was performed on cultured CD8+ T cells from PBMCs, taken from culture after CMV antigen stimulation. These receptor sequences come from a human donor in good health (CMV status not recorded). Some clones in this sample may be carry-over from other donors' samples.

In the case of this clonotype: The CDR3 does not close with the conserved phenylalanine or tryptophan, likely indicating a read error. The gene calls are TRBV6-6 and TRBJ1-4; D is possibly TRBD1 (5 bases). This CDR3 is built from 13 residues. V was trimmed by 8 bases and J by 8 bases, leaving 15 bases between them. Germline-derived CDR1 and CDR2 are MNHNY and SVGAGI (reference sequence). In nucleotides, the CDR3 is TGTGCCAGCTCACACGGAGGGGTCGAAAAACTGTTTCTT. Its translation: CASSHGGVEKLFL.

The chain employs TRBV28 and TRBJ2-1; 10 positions agree with TRBD2. CDR3 length: 16 residues. The V and J ends lost 6 bases and 2 bases, in that order; junction bases with no gene match: 7. CDR1 is MDHEN and CDR2 is SYDVKM in the germline V gene. CDR3 in DNA: TGTGCCAGCAGAACTAGCGGGGACGCACCCTACAATGAGCAGTTCTTC. This gives the protein CASRTSGDAPYNEQFF. Variable domain in full (rest from reference TRBV28 and TRBJ2-1): DVKVTQSSRYLVKRTGEKVFLECVQDMDHENMFWYRQDPGLGLRLIYFSYDVKMKEKGDIPEGYSVSREKKERFSLILESASTNQTSMYLCASRTSGDAPYNEQFFGPGTRLTVL.

This clonotype was counted only a few times. The chain uses TRBV6-1 and TRBJ1-2; D perhaps matches TRBD1 (6 bases). The CDR3 loop spans 14 amino acids. CDR1 and CDR2 (germline): MNHNS, SASEGT. With 6 bases removed from V and 7 bases from J, the gap between germline ends came to 18 bases. The DNA of the CDR3 is TGTGCCAGCAGCTTCGGAACGGGGGGCGCTGGCTACACCTTC. It specifies CASSFGTGGAGYTF.

The rearrangement joins TRBV20-1 to TRBJ1-1; D not resolved. Between the trimmed V and J ends, which lost 5 bases and 2 bases, there was a span of 9 bases. CDR1 is DFQATT and CDR2 is SNEGSKA in the germline V gene (reference sequence). The CDR3 runs to 12 residues. This CDR3 reads CSAPLGNTEAFF. In DNA, the CDR3 is TGCAGTGCTCCGCTTGGAAACACTGAAGCTTTCTTT.

The gene calls are TRBV2 and TRBJ1-1; D may be TRBD1 (6 bases). Per the germline V gene, CDR1 is SNHLY and CDR2 is FYNNEI. Trimming pared 8 bases from V and 6 bases from J, leaving 13 bases between. This CDR3 is 12 amino acids long. The CDR3 coding sequence is TGTGCCAGCCAGGGGCGCGAGGCTGAAGCTTTCTTT. Its translation is CASQGREAEAFF.

This clonotype was found many times. The chain recombines TRBV7-8 with TRBJ2-5; TRBD2 agrees at 9 bases. There are 15 residues in the CDR3. Looked up from germline, CDR1 is SGHVS and CDR2 is FQNEAQ. V lost 2 bases and J lost 4; bases outside the gene matches: 5. CDR3 in DNA: TGTGCCAGCAGCTTACCGGGACTAGCTGGAGAGACCCAGTACTTC. It is translated as CASSLPGLAGETQYF.

This clonotype occurred many times. The chain couples TRBV7-9 to TRBJ2-5, with 9 positions matching TRBD1. V lost 2 bases and J lost 3; bases outside the gene matches: 4. Germline values: CDR1 SEHNR, CDR2 FQNEAQ (reference sequence). The CDR3 has 15 amino acids. The CDR3 protein is CASSLKTGGEETQYF. As DNA, the CDR3 is TGTGCCAGCAGCTTAAAGACAGGGGGGGAAGAGACCCAGTACTTC.

This chain links TRBV27 with TRBJ1-5; possibly TRBD1 for D (6 bases). This CDR3 region has 14 residues. Trimming cost V 7 bases and J 6 bases, with 16 bases left between them. From germline, CDR1 is MNHEY and CDR2 SMNVEV (reference sequence). The CDR3 here is CASTPGGLRQPQHF. CDR3 bases: TGTGCCAGCACCCCCGGGGGCTTGCGTCAGCCCCAGCATTTT.

In DNA, the CDR3 is TGTGCCAGCAGCGATCGACAGGGGAGCACAGATACGCAGTATTTT. Protein product: CASSDRQGSTDTQYF. This rearrangement joins TRBV9 to TRBJ2-3; TRBD1 matches 8 bases. Germline V gene lookup returns CDR1 SGDLS and CDR2 YYNGEE. The CDR3 contains 15 residues. J gave up 0 bases and V 3 bases, and 3 bases lay outside the gene matches.

CDR3 loop: CASTYRAGAYQETQYF. The CDR3 nucleotides read TGTGCCAGCACATATAGGGCGGGGGCGTACCAAGAGACCCAGTACTTC. The genes are TRBV6-8 and TRBJ2-5, with D tentatively TRBD2 (7 bases). The CDR3 extends over 16 amino acids. The V gene lost 7 bases and the J gene lost 0 bases, with 18 bases spanning the gap. Per the germline V gene, CDR1 is MNHGY and CDR2 is SAAAGT.